This TCR beta chain derives from a study of blood T cell repertoires in COVID-19. Per the study methods: Counts of nucleated cells, estimated from reference gene primer amplification, were obtained. Sequencing used immunoSEQ multiplex PCR; TCRdb keeps in-frame clones, though not all of them. V and J calls and clone size come straight from that table; D and trimming were deduced from the DNA. The sample contains 180,000 or so clones, about 88% of which appear only once. CDR3 length: 11 amino acids. The V end lost 4 bases, the J end lost 5 bases, and 6 bases lay between the germline ends. CDR1 LNHDA and CDR2 SQIVND come from the germline V gene (reference sequence).

This chain uses TRBV19 with TRBJ2-7, with D unresolved. Sequenced sample: PBMCs or T cells enriched from blood (not recorded which). The sequence was obtained from a human donor with acute COVID-19. The donor label of this sample is uncertain. In DNA form, the CDR3 reads TGTGCCAGTAGTACCCCCGACGAGCAGTACTTC. It codes for CASSTPDEQYF.